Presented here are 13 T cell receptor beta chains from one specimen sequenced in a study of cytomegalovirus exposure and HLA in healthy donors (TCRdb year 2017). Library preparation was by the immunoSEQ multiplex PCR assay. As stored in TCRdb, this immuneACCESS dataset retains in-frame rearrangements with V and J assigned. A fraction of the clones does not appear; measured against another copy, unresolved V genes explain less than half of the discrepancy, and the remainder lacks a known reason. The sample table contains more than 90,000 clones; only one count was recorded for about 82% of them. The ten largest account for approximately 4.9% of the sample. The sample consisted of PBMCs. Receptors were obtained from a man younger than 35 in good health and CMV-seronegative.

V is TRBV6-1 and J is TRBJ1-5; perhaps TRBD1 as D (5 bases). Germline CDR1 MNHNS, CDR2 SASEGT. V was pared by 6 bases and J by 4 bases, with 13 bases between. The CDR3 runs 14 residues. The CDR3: CASRARVGNQPQHF. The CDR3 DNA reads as TGTGCCAGCAGGGCCAGGGTTGGGAATCAGCCCCAGCATTTT.

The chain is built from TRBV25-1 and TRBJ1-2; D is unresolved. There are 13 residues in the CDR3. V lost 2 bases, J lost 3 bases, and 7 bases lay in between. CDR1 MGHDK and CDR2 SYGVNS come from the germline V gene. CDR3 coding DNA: TGTGCCAGCAGTGAAGAGTCGGACTATGGCTACACCTTC. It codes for CASSEESDYGYTF.

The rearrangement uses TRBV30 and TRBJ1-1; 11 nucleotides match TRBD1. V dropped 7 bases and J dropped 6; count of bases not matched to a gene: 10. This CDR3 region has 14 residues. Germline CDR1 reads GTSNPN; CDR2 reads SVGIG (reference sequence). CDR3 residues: CAYLTPGQGAEAFF. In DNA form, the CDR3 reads TGTGCCTATCTGACCCCGGGACAGGGGGCTGAAGCTTTCTTT.

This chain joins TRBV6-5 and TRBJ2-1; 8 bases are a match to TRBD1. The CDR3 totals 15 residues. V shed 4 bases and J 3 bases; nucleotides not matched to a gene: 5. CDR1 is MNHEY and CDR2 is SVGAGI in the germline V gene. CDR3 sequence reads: CASSSSTGVYNEQFF. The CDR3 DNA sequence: TGTGCCAGCAGTTCGTCGACAGGGGTCTACAATGAGCAGTTCTTC.

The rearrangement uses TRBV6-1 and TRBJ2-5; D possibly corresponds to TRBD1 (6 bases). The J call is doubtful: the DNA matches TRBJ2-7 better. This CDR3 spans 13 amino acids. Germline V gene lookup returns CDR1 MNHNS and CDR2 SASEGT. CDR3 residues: CASSEEGVYEQYF. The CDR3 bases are TGTGCCAGCAGTGAAGAGGGGGTCTACGAGCAGTACTTC.

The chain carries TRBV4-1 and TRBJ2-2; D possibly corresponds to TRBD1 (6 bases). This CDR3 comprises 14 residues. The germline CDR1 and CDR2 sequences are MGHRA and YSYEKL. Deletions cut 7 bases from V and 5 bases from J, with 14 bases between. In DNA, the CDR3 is TGCGCCAGCACTAATCTAGGGGGTACCGGGGAGCTGTTTTTT. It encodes CASTNLGGTGELFF.

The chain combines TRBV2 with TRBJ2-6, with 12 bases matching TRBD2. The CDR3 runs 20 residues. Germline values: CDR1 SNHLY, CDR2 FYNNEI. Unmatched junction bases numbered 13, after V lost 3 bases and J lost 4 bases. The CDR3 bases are TGTGCCAGCAGTGACCCTAGCGGGAGGGCCGGGGATAAGGGGGCCAACGTCCTGACTTTC. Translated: CASSDPSGRAGDKGANVLTF.

CDR3 nucleotides: TGTGCCAGCAGCCCCGCAGGGGGCAGTAGGTACGAGCAGTACTTC. This gives the protein CASSPAGGSRYEQYF. The rearrangement links TRBV4-2 to TRBJ2-7; TRBD1 agrees at 8 bases. The CDR3 consists of 15 residues. Germline V gives CDR1 LGHNA, CDR2 YNFKEQ. Trimming cost V 4 bases and J 4 bases; bases outside gene matches: 9.

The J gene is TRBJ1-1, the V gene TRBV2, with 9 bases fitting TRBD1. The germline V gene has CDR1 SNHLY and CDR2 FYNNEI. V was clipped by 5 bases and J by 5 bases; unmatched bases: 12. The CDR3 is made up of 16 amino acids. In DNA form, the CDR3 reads TGTGCCAGCAGTTTTGGAACAGGGGGCTTCGAGACTGAAGCTTTCTTT. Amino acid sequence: CASSFGTGGFETEAFF.

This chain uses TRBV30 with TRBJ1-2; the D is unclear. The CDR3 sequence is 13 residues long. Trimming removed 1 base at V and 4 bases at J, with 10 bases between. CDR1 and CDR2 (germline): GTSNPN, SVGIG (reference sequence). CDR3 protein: CAWSESSVYGYTF. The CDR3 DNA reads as TGTGCCTGGAGTGAATCAAGCGTCTATGGCTACACCTTC.

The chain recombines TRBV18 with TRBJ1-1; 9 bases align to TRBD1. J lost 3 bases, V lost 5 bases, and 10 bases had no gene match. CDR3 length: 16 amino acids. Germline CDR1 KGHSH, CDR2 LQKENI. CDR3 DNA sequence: TGTGCCAGCTCAGCAAGTGGACAGGGGATCGACACTGAAGCTTTCTTT. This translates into CASSASGQGIDTEAFF.

The CDR3 coding sequence is TGTGCCAGTAGTAAGGAGGAGGCCTATGGCTACACCTTC. This codes for CASSKEEAYGYTF. The V and J genes are TRBV19 and TRBJ1-2; D call uncertain. V was clipped by 4 bases and J by 4 bases, with 10 bases between them. The CDR3 runs 13 residues. CDR1 and CDR2 from the germline V gene are LNHDA and SQIVND (reference sequence).

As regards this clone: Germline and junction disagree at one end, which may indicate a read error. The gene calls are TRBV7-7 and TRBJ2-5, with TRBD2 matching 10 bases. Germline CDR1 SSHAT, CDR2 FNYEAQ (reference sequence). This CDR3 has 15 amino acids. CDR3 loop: CASSPRTSGQETQYF. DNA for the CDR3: TGTGCTAGCAGCCCAAGGACTAGCGGTCAAGAGACCCAGTACTTC.